Listed below are T cell receptor beta chains from one sample, sequenced in a study of monozygotic twins with cystic fibrosis. Assay: immunoSEQ multiplex PCR; the TCRdb copy retains only in-frame clones and omits some. The top ten hold less than 0.8% of the sample, which has some 17,000 clones, 96% seen once. The sample was blood. These receptors were obtained from a girl aged 2-10 years with cystic fibrosis. Each CDR3 is given with its conserved first and last residue. D genes are given only for firm matches. The listing skips clone size in some rows; elsewhere it reads once, few, many or a size class.

CDR3nt: TGTGCCAGCAATCCAACCAGGGGAGAAATTGAGACCCAGTACTTC
CDR3aa: CASNPTRGEIETQYF
j_gene: TRBJ2-5
abundance: -
d_gene: -
v_gene: TRBV6-5

CDR3nt: TGTGCCAGCAGCCCCGGGACGGGTGGCTACACCTTC
CDR3aa: CASSPGTGGYTF
j_gene: TRBJ1-2
abundance: -
d_gene: -
v_gene: TRBV14

CDR3nt: TGTGCCACCAGCAGTGGCACAGGGCTGACTAACTATGGCTACACCTTC
CDR3aa: CATSSGTGLTNYGYTF
j_gene: TRBJ1-2
abundance: -
d_gene: -
v_gene: TRBV15

CDR3nt: TGCGCCAGCAGCTTAACAGGGTCCCACGAGCAGTACTTC
CDR3aa: CASSLTGSHEQYF
j_gene: TRBJ2-7
abundance: -
d_gene: -
v_gene: TRBV5-1

CDR3nt: TGCGCCAGCAGCCCAGCCCTCTCAGGGAACACTGAAGCTTTCTTT
CDR3aa: CASSPALSGNTEAFF
j_gene: TRBJ1-1
abundance: -
d_gene: -
v_gene: TRBV5-1

CDR3nt: TGTGCCAGCAGCGTAAATACTAACACAGATACGCAGTATTTT
CDR3aa: CASSVNTNTDTQYF
j_gene: TRBJ2-3
abundance: -
d_gene: -
v_gene: TRBV9

CDR3nt: TGCGCCAGCAGCCAAGATACTAGCGGCGTCTACGAGCAGTACTTC
CDR3aa: CASSQDTSGVYEQYF
j_gene: TRBJ2-7
abundance: -
d_gene: TRBD2
v_gene: TRBV4-3

CDR3nt: TGTGCCAGCAGCTTGTTCCGCGGACAGCGGAATGAAAAACTGTTTTTT
CDR3aa: CASSLFRGQRNEKLFF
j_gene: TRBJ1-4
abundance: -
d_gene: -
v_gene: TRBV5-8

CDR3nt: TGTGCCAGCAGCTTAGCCCACAGGGCAGATACGCAGTATTTT
CDR3aa: CASSLAHRADTQYF
j_gene: TRBJ2-3
abundance: -
d_gene: -
v_gene: TRBV7-2

CDR3nt: TGTGCCAGCTCAGCACAGGGGGGTAATCAGCCCCAGCATTTT
CDR3aa: CASSAQGGNQPQHF
j_gene: TRBJ1-5
abundance: -
d_gene: TRBD1
v_gene: TRBV18

CDR3nt: TGTGCCAGCAGTGCCCCCCCCGACGGGTTTTTCTACAATGAGCAGTTCTTC
CDR3aa: CASSAPPDGFFYNEQFF
j_gene: TRBJ2-1
abundance: once
d_gene: -
v_gene: TRBV2

CDR3nt: TGTGCCAGCAGCGTAGAGTCGGGGGCCGGCGGGGAGCTGTTTTTT
CDR3aa: CASSVESGAGGELFF
j_gene: TRBJ2-2
abundance: -
d_gene: -
v_gene: TRBV9

CDR3nt: TGCGCCAGCAGCCAAGACCGACAGGCGGTTGTGTCCCTCCACTTT
CDR3aa: CASSQDRQAVVSLHF
j_gene: TRBJ1-6
abundance: once
d_gene: -
v_gene: TRBV4-3

CDR3nt: TGTGCCAGCAGTGAAGAGCGGGGGGGCTACAATGAGCAGTTCTTC
CDR3aa: CASSEERGGYNEQFF
j_gene: TRBJ2-1
abundance: -
d_gene: TRBD2
v_gene: TRBV6-1

CDR3nt: TGCGCCAGCAGCTTGGGACAGGGGGGCGAGCAGTACTTC
CDR3aa: CASSLGQGGEQYF
j_gene: TRBJ2-7
abundance: -
d_gene: TRBD1
v_gene: TRBV5-1

CDR3nt: TGTGCCAGCTCACCACCCTTTGCCACAGATACGCAGTATTTT
CDR3aa: CASSPPFATDTQYF
j_gene: TRBJ2-3
abundance: -
d_gene: -
v_gene: TRBV18

CDR3nt: TGTGCCAGCTCGTACGGGCTAGAGAATGAGCAGTTCTTC
CDR3aa: CASSYGLENEQFF
j_gene: TRBJ2-1
abundance: once
d_gene: -
v_gene: TRBV5-4

CDR3nt: TGTGCCAGCAGTTCTGGGACAGTGACCGAAAAACTGTTTTTT
CDR3aa: CASSSGTVTEKLFF
j_gene: TRBJ1-4
abundance: -
d_gene: TRBD1
v_gene: TRBV28

CDR3nt: TGCAGCGTTGAAGAACTCCTCACAGATACGCAGTATTTT
CDR3aa: CSVEELLTDTQYF
j_gene: TRBJ2-3
abundance: once
d_gene: -
v_gene: TRBV29-1

CDR3nt: TGCAGCGCCAGACAGGGACAGAACACCGGGGAGCTGTTTTTT
CDR3aa: CSARQGQNTGELFF
j_gene: TRBJ2-2
abundance: -
d_gene: TRBD1
v_gene: TRBV29-1

CDR3nt: TGTGCCAGTAGTTCCGGACACTACAATGAGCAGTTCTTC
CDR3aa: CASSSGHYNEQFF
j_gene: TRBJ2-1
abundance: -
d_gene: -
v_gene: TRBV19

CDR3nt: TGTGCCAGCAGCTTATTTGAGACCCAGTACTTC
CDR3aa: CASSLFETQYF
j_gene: TRBJ2-5
abundance: -
d_gene: -
v_gene: TRBV7-2

CDR3nt: TGTGCCAGCAGCTTAGGGTTCCCCACCTGGAGTATCACTGAAGCTTTCTTT
CDR3aa: CASSLGFPTWSITEAFF
j_gene: TRBJ1-1
abundance: -
d_gene: -
v_gene: TRBV7-2

CDR3nt: TGTGCCAGCAGTTACTCCGGGACAGGGGACTTGCCCCTCCACTTT
CDR3aa: CASSYSGTGDLPLHF
j_gene: TRBJ1-6
abundance: -
d_gene: TRBD1
v_gene: TRBV6-6

CDR3nt: TGTGCCAGCAGCTTAGTACTAGGAAGCCAGGGAACGTATGGCTACACCTTC
CDR3aa: CASSLVLGSQGTYGYTF
j_gene: TRBJ1-2
abundance: -
d_gene: -
v_gene: TRBV7-8

CDR3nt: TGCGCCAGCAGCGCGATTTTGGCTAATGAAAAACTGTTTTTT
CDR3aa: CASSAILANEKLFF
j_gene: TRBJ1-4
abundance: -
d_gene: -
v_gene: TRBV4-1

CDR3nt: TGTGCCAGCAGCTTTGGCAGGCCCACCGGGGAGCAGTACTTC
CDR3aa: CASSFGRPTGEQYF
j_gene: TRBJ2-7
abundance: -
d_gene: -
v_gene: TRBV5-6

CDR3nt: TGTGCCAGTAGTATAGTGAGAGGCAGGGGGGACTACAATGAGCAGTTCTTC
CDR3aa: CASSIVRGRGDYNEQFF
j_gene: TRBJ2-1
abundance: -
d_gene: -
v_gene: TRBV19

CDR3nt: TGCGCCAGCAGCCGCGTAGCGGGGGATTCTAGGACGCAGTATTTT
CDR3aa: CASSRVAGDSRTQYF
j_gene: TRBJ2-3
abundance: once
d_gene: TRBD2
v_gene: TRBV4-3

CDR3nt: TGTGCCAGCAGCCCCGGACAAAACATATTAGAAGCTTTCTTT
CDR3aa: CASSPGQNILEAFF
j_gene: TRBJ1-1
abundance: -
d_gene: -
v_gene: TRBV14

CDR3nt: TGTGCCAGCAGCTCCGGACAGGACTCCACCGGGGAGCTGTTTTTT
CDR3aa: CASSSGQDSTGELFF
j_gene: TRBJ2-2
abundance: -
d_gene: TRBD1
v_gene: TRBV6-5

CDR3nt: TGTGCCAGCGCAGCAGAGACCCAGTACTTC
CDR3aa: CASAAETQYF
j_gene: TRBJ2-5
abundance: once
d_gene: -
v_gene: TRBV2

CDR3nt: TGTGCCAGTAGTATCGGGCATCCTGGGAGTTCGTACGAGCAGTACTTC
CDR3aa: CASSIGHPGSSYEQYF
j_gene: TRBJ2-7
abundance: -
d_gene: -
v_gene: TRBV19

CDR3nt: TGTGCCAGCAGTGAAGTTGGGAGGCATCAGCCCCAGCATTTT
CDR3aa: CASSEVGRHQPQHF
j_gene: TRBJ1-5
abundance: -
d_gene: -
v_gene: TRBV6-1

CDR3nt: TGTGCCAGCGGATCCTGGGCGAATGAGCAGTTCTTC
CDR3aa: CASGSWANEQFF
j_gene: TRBJ2-1
abundance: -
d_gene: -
v_gene: TRBV13

CDR3nt: TGTGCTAGTGGTTCCCGTACCATAAGCTCTGGAAACACCATATATTTT
CDR3aa: CASGSRTISSGNTIYF
j_gene: TRBJ1-3
abundance: -
d_gene: -
v_gene: TRBV12-5

CDR3nt: TGTGCCAGCAGTCCTTTGGGCACTGAAGCTTTCTTT
CDR3aa: CASSPLGTEAFF
j_gene: TRBJ1-1
abundance: -
d_gene: -
v_gene: TRBV6-5

CDR3nt: TGTGCCAGCAGCCAAGATACCGCCCCCTACGAGCAGTACTTC
CDR3aa: CASSQDTAPYEQYF
j_gene: TRBJ2-7
abundance: once
d_gene: -
v_gene: TRBV4-2

CDR3nt: TGTGCCTGGAGTTCAGGGGTTTTTGGAAACACCATATATTTT
CDR3aa: CAWSSGVFGNTIYF
j_gene: TRBJ1-3
abundance: -
d_gene: -
v_gene: TRBV30

CDR3nt: TGCGCCAGCAGTCAATCGGGACAGGGAGATGATAATTCACCCCTCCACTTT
CDR3aa: CASSQSGQGDDNSPLHF
j_gene: TRBJ1-6
abundance: -
d_gene: TRBD1
v_gene: TRBV23-1

CDR3nt: TGTGCCAGCAGCCCCAAGACCTACAATGAGCAGTTCTTC
CDR3aa: CASSPKTYNEQFF
j_gene: TRBJ2-1
abundance: -
d_gene: -
v_gene: TRBV7-9

CDR3nt: TGTGCCTGGGGACAGGGGTGGAACTATGGCTACACCTTC
CDR3aa: CAWGQGWNYGYTF
j_gene: TRBJ1-2
abundance: -
d_gene: TRBD1
v_gene: TRBV30

CDR3nt: TGTGCCAGCAGTGATATGAGGGGGGCGGATACGCAGTATTTT
CDR3aa: CASSDMRGADTQYF
j_gene: TRBJ2-3
abundance: -
d_gene: -
v_gene: TRBV2

CDR3nt: TGTGCCAGCAGTGAAGCGACAGGGTTTGGCTACACCTTC
CDR3aa: CASSEATGFGYTF
j_gene: TRBJ1-2
abundance: -
d_gene: TRBD1
v_gene: TRBV2